The 27 T cell receptor beta chains below come from one sample, sequenced in a study of CD8 T cells in ankylosing spondylitis. Their specific antigens are unknown. The study, taken as a whole, reports: A TCR beta motif of fewer than ten highly homologous variants appeared characteristic of ankylosing spondylitis blood.

MiXCR, run by TCRdb on the 5' RACE reads, gives a single entry per CDR3 protein. The table records 350,000 to 450,000 distinct CDR3 sequences, approximately 26% of them present only once. The sample was blood, either unsorted or a sorted T cell fraction (not recorded which). Source of these receptors: a male donor with ankylosing spondylitis.

The chain links TRBV20-1 to TRBJ2-7, with 9 positions matching TRBD2. The CDR3 consists of 14 residues. Germline CDR1 is DFQATT and CDR2 is SNEGSKA (reference sequence). V was clipped by 6 bases and J by 3 bases; unmatched bases: 9. The CDR3 loop is CSASFKREDYEQYF. CDR3 in DNA: TGCAGTGCCAGTTTTAAGCGGGAGGACTACGAGCAGTACTTC.

This chain uses TRBV27 with TRBJ1-5, with D perhaps matching TRBD1 (5 bases). Trimming shortened V by 2 bases and J by 1 base, and 9 bases separated the two germline ends. The CDR3 totals 15 residues. Per the germline V gene, CDR1 is MNHEY and CDR2 is SMNVEV (reference sequence). DNA of the CDR3: TGTGCCAGCAGTTTAAGGCAGGGAAGCAATCAGCCCCAGCATTTT. Protein: CASSLRQGSNQPQHF.

The chain combines TRBV3-1 with TRBJ1-1; D not resolved. V shed 3 bases and J shed 8 bases, with 13 bases lying between them. The CDR3 runs 13 residues. CDR1 is LGHDT, CDR2 YNNKEL, per germline (reference sequence). The CDR3: CASSHKQRAEAFF. The CDR3 DNA reads TGTGCCAGCAGCCATAAACAACGGGCAGAAGCTTTCTTT.

This chain uses TRBV27 with TRBJ2-7; 8 positions match TRBD1. This CDR3 spans 14 amino acids. Looked up from germline, CDR1 is MNHEY and CDR2 is SMNVEV (reference sequence). After removal of 2 bases from V and 5 bases from J, the junction contained 5 bases not matched to a gene. CDR3 coding DNA: TGTGCCAGCAGTTTAAGACAGGGGATCCACGAGCAGTACTTC. This sequence encodes CASSLRQGIHEQYF.

The chain carries TRBV24-1 and TRBJ2-2; D remains ambiguous. Per the germline V gene, CDR1 is KGHDR and CDR2 is SFDVKD. Between the trimmed V and J ends, which lost 7 bases and 6 bases, there was a span of 8 bases. CDR3 size: 12 residues. The CDR3 reads CATRTVAGELFF. Here the CDR3 DNA reads TGTGCCACCAGAACAGTTGCCGGGGAGCTGTTTTTT.

The sample holds a few counts of this clonotype. The rearrangement joins TRBV6-2 or TRBV6-3 to TRBJ2-7; 8 nucleotides line up with TRBD1. CDR1 is MNHEY, CDR2 SVGEGT, per germline. The V gene end was trimmed by 7 bases and the J gene end by 0 bases; junction bases not matched to a gene: 5. The CDR3 has 14 amino acids. The CDR3 is CASKGQAGSYEQYV. CDR3 nucleotide sequence: TGTGCCAGCAAGGGACAGGCGGGCTCCTACGAGCAGTACGTC.

The chain uses TRBV5-6 and TRBJ2-2; possible D gene TRBD2, 6 bases. Trimming stripped 5 bases from V and 2 bases from J, with 13 bases between. Germline values: CDR1 SGHDT, CDR2 YYEEEE. This CDR3 is built from 15 residues. CDR3 sequence (DNA): TGTGCCAGCAGAGGCGGGGCTCTAAACACCGGGGAGCTGTTTTTT. Translation: CASRGGALNTGELFF.

A few counts support this clonotype. The J gene is TRBJ2-3, the V gene TRBV15; no clear D gene. V lost 0 bases and J 4 bases, leaving 8 bases between the germline ends. The CDR3 covers 14 residues. CDR1 and CDR2 (germline): LNHNV, YYDKDF (reference sequence). CDR3 protein: CATSREVGADTQYF. In DNA form, the CDR3 reads TGTGCCACCAGCAGAGAAGTCGGTGCAGATACGCAGTATTTT.

This clonotype was detected only a few times. The chain has TRBV7-9 and TRBJ1-2, with 9 bases lining up with TRBD1. Looked up from germline, CDR1 is SEHNR and CDR2 is FQNEAQ (reference sequence). The CDR3 is 15 residues long. After removal of 5 bases from V and 4 bases from J, the junction contained 8 bases not matched to a gene. CDR3 sequence: CASSLRDRVAYGYTF. For the CDR3, the DNA is TGTGCCAGCAGCCTACGGGACAGGGTAGCCTATGGCTACACCTTC.

There are a few counts of this clonotype. The rearrangement links TRBV28 to TRBJ2-7; D remains ambiguous. Germline V CDR1 and CDR2: MDHEN, SYDVKM. The CDR3 loop spans 14 amino acids. Trimming pared 4 bases from V and 4 bases from J, leaving 14 bases between. CDR3 sequence reads: CASSSPGKSYEQYV. The CDR3 DNA reads TGTGCCAGCAGTTCTCCAGGTAAATCTTACGAGCAGTACGTC.

This clonotype appeared a few times. The chain couples TRBV20-1 to TRBJ1-5; 8 nucleotides align to TRBD1. The CDR3 loop spans 14 amino acids. V gave up 2 bases and J gave up 3 bases; unmatched junction bases: 3. The germline V gene has CDR1 DFQATT and CDR2 SNEGSKA (reference sequence). The CDR3 protein is CSARQGAVNQPQHF. For the CDR3, the DNA is TGCAGTGCTAGACAGGGGGCGGTCAATCAGCCCCAGCATTTT.

V and J are TRBV20-1 and TRBJ2-1, with D perhaps TRBD2 (5 bases). V was trimmed by 8 bases and J by 9 bases, leaving 11 bases between them. Per germline, CDR1 DFQATT and CDR2 SNEGSKA (reference sequence). The CDR3 is 10 residues long. CDR3 DNA sequence: TGCAGTTCAAGGCGGGCTGAGCAGTTCTTC. Its translation: CSSRRAEQFF.

CDR3 protein: CATSKLAGAGDTQYF. For the CDR3, the DNA is TGTGCCACCAGTAAGTTAGCGGGAGCAGGGGATACGCAGTATTTT. This chain uses TRBV24-1 with TRBJ2-3, with TRBD2 matching 9 bases. This CDR3 comprises 15 residues. Germline assignment: CDR1 KGHDR and CDR2 SFDVKD. V was pared by 6 bases and J by 6 bases, with 9 bases of the junction left unmatched.

The table lists this clonotype with a few counts. V and J are TRBV5-1 and TRBJ1-6; D is unresolved. CDR1 SGHRS and CDR2 YFSETQ come from the germline V gene. The ends were cut back, 7 bases at V and 9 bases at J, with 17 bases in the middle. The length of the CDR3 is 14 residues. The CDR3 region has the DNA TGCGCCAGCCGGCTCGACCTTGCGGGTTCACCCCTCCACTTT. This gives the protein CASRLDLAGSPLHF. Combining the CDR3 with reference TRBV5-1 and TRBJ1-6 gives the whole variable domain KAGVTQTPRYLIKTRGQQVTLSCSPISGHRSVSWYQQTPGQGLQFLFEYFSETQRNKGNFPGRFSGRQFSNSRSEMNVSTLELGDSALYLCASRLDLAGSPLHFGNGTRLTVT.

This clonotype has just a few counts. J is TRBJ2-7 and V is TRBV2; 9 positions match TRBD1. The CDR3 spans 16 residues. V shed 1 base and J 4 bases; nucleotides not matched to a gene: 8. The germline gives CDR1 SNHLY, CDR2 FYNNEI. In DNA, the CDR3 is TGTGCCAGCAGTGAAGAGGGGACAGGGTTCCGGTACGAGCAGTACTTC. It specifies CASSEEGTGFRYEQYF.

This clonotype has only a few counts. The gene calls are TRBV7-2 and TRBJ1-2, with 8 bases matching TRBD1. The ends lost 4 bases at V and 3 bases at J; junction bases unmatched: 4. This CDR3 comprises 14 residues. Germline CDR1 is SGHTA and CDR2 is FQGNSA. The CDR3 DNA sequence: TGTGCCAGCAGCTCCAGGGGGCAAGACTATGGCTACACCTTC. Translated: CASSSRGQDYGYTF. Drawing the rest from reference TRBV7-2 and TRBJ1-2, the complete variable domain is GAGVSQSPSNKVTEKGKDVELRCDPISGHTALYWYRQSLGQGLEFLIYFQGNSAPDKSGLPSDRFSAERTGGSVSTLTIQRTQQEDSAVYLCASSSRGQDYGYTFGSGTRLTVV.

The CDR3 here is CSARDLMNTEAFF. Written as DNA, the CDR3 is TGCAGTGCTAGAGACCTAATGAACACTGAAGCTTTCTTT. The chain joins TRBV20-1 to TRBJ1-1, with unresolved D. CDR3 size: 13 residues. The germline V gene has CDR1 DFQATT and CDR2 SNEGSKA (reference sequence). V dropped 0 bases and J dropped 0 bases, with 5 bases sitting between them.

The gene calls are TRBV7-8 and TRBJ2-5, with 10 bases fitting TRBD2. The V segment lost 1 base and the J segment 3 bases; nucleotides outside the gene matches: 8. From germline, CDR1 is SGHVS and CDR2 FQNEAQ. This CDR3 contains 17 residues. The CDR3 loop is CASSLGSSSGSEETQYF. The CDR3 DNA follows: TGTGCCAGCAGCTTAGGGAGCTCTAGCGGGAGCGAAGAGACCCAGTACTTC.

This clonotype came up a few times. This chain connects TRBV6-1 to TRBJ1-5, with D unresolved. The CDR3 contains 14 residues. The germline CDR1 and CDR2 sequences are MNHNS and SASEGT. Trimming pared 1 base from V and 4 bases from J, leaving 8 bases between. In nucleotides, the CDR3 is TGTGCCAGCAGTGAAGGGGTAGGGAATCAGCCCCAGCATTTT. Translated, it gives CASSEGVGNQPQHF.

This clonotype has a handful of counts. CDR3 DNA: TGTGCCAGCAGCCAAGATCGGACACCGGCCGGGGAGCTGTTTTTT. Its protein is CASSQDRTPAGELFF. This sequence joins TRBV4-2 and TRBJ2-2, with D perhaps matching TRBD1 (5 bases). Between the trimmed V and J ends, which lost 0 bases and 6 bases, there was a span of 11 bases. The CDR3 consists of 15 residues. The germline CDR1 and CDR2 sequences are LGHNA and YNFKEQ.

The table lists this clonotype with a few counts. The rearrangement uses TRBV20-1 and TRBJ1-2; no definite D call. V was pared by 6 bases and J by 2 bases, with 10 bases between. There are 12 residues in the CDR3. The germline V gene has CDR1 DFQATT and CDR2 SNEGSKA (reference sequence). The CDR3 is CSARTENYGYTF. In DNA, the CDR3 is TGCAGTGCCCGGACGGAAAACTATGGCTACACCTTC.

About this clonotype itself: Given a much more abundant clone one base away, this may be a read error. The V and J genes are TRBV7-2 and TRBJ2-3; D remains ambiguous. Per the germline V gene, CDR1 is SGHTA and CDR2 is FQGNSA. The CDR3 length is 15 residues. The CDR3 region is CASSLGPGSAYTRYF. CDR3 bases: TGTGCCAGCAGCTTAGGGCCAGGTTCTGCGTATACGCGGTATTTT.

The V gene is TRBV12-3 or TRBV12-4, the J gene TRBJ2-1, with D possibly matching TRBD2 (6 bases). V was cut by 3 bases and J by 6 bases, with 18 bases left in between. This CDR3 spans 16 amino acids. DNA of the CDR3: TGTGCCAGCAGTTTGATTGGCGGGAATAAGGGCAATGAGCAGTTCTTC. It is translated as CASSLIGGNKGNEQFF.

This clonotype was observed a few times. The V gene is TRBV14, the J gene TRBJ2-5; 12 bases are a match to TRBD2. Germline lookup yields CDR1 SGHDN and CDR2 FVKESK. Unmatched junction bases numbered 6, after V lost 0 bases and J lost 4 bases. The CDR3 has 17 residues. This chain's CDR3 is CASSQEFWTSGIETQYF. The CDR3 nucleotides are TGTGCCAGCAGCCAAGAGTTCTGGACTAGCGGGATAGAGACCCAGTACTTC.

The chain joins TRBV7-9 to TRBJ1-4; TRBD1 is a possible D gene (5 bases). Trimming pared 3 bases from V and 8 bases from J, leaving 10 bases between. The CDR3 length is 13 residues. CDR1 is SEHNR and CDR2 is FQNEAQ in the germline V gene (reference sequence). The CDR3 DNA reads TGTGCCAGCAGCTTGAGGAGGGACGAAAAACTGTTTTTT. Translated: CASSLRRDEKLFF.

This clonotype was recorded many times. This chain connects TRBV20-1 to TRBJ2-1; possible D gene TRBD2, 6 bases. Per germline, CDR1 DFQATT and CDR2 SNEGSKA (reference sequence). The ends were cut back, 4 bases at V and 0 bases at J, with 13 bases in the middle. This CDR3 region has 15 residues. The CDR3 DNA reads as TGCAGTGCTAAAGCGGGTCAAAGCTCCTACAATGAGCAGTTCTTC. Its protein product is CSAKAGQSSYNEQFF.

The chain uses TRBV15 and TRBJ2-6; D is unclear. The CDR3 spans 16 residues. The germline V gene has CDR1 LNHNV and CDR2 YYDKDF (reference sequence). The V gene lost 1 base and the J gene lost 0 bases, with 7 bases spanning the gap. Written as DNA, the CDR3 is TGTGCCACCAGCAGAGGAATGAGCTCTGGGGCCAACGTCCTGACTTTC. Protein product: CATSRGMSSGANVLTF.